This T cell receptor (beta chain) was sequenced during a study of T cell clones after liver transplantation. This clone occurred many times. The CDR3 totals 13 residues. The method was immunoSEQ multiplex PCR; TCRdb's version includes in-frame clones alone and lacks a portion of them. In the table there are 60,000 or so clones, roughly 71% of which are singletons. The material sequenced was CD4+ T cells from blood, taken at the 22-month timepoint. The chain combines TRBV21-1 with TRBJ1-6. TRBV21-1 is annotated as a pseudogene. The sequence derives from a human patient who received a liver transplant. Some T cells may be graft donor cells. CDR3 protein: CASSKGGNSPLHF. The CDR3 DNA follows: TGTGCCAGCAGCAAAGGGGGGAATTCACCCCTCCACTTT.